The 27 T cell receptor beta chains below were found in one sample sequenced in a study of blood T cell repertoires in COVID-19. Generated by immunoSEQ multiplex PCR, the TCRdb table keeps only in-frame clones and is missing some. The table lists some 200,000 clones, approximately 84% of them singletons. Source material: peripheral blood. The receptors were sampled from a man aged 45-65 years with acute or convalescent COVID-19.

This clone was counted many times. The chain combines TRBV18 with TRBJ2-7, with a possible D match to TRBD1 (6 bases). V was clipped by 0 bases and J by 2 bases, with 11 bases between them. Germline V lookup: CDR1 KGHSH, CDR2 LQKENI. The CDR3 is made up of 15 amino acids. The CDR3 region is CASSPPAGAAYEQYF. CDR3 in DNA: TGTGCCAGCTCACCACCGGCAGGGGCCGCCTACGAGCAGTACTTC.

V usage is TRBV30 and J usage is TRBJ2-3; 8 bases map to TRBD2. Germline values: CDR1 GTSNPN, CDR2 SVGIG (reference sequence). The CDR3 length is 14 residues. V gave up 2 bases and J gave up 1 base; unmatched junction bases: 2. The CDR3 nucleotides read TGTGCCTGGAGTCGAGCGGGGGGCACAGATACGCAGTATTTT. Translation gives CAWSRAGGTDTQYF.

In its sample, this clone was seen a few times. The rearrangement uses TRBV15 and TRBJ1-5, with D possibly being TRBD1 (5 bases). Germline CDR1 and CDR2: LNHNV and YYDKDF (reference sequence). V lost 1 base and J lost 6, with 10 bases in between. This CDR3 is 14 amino acids long. Here the CDR3 reads CATSRVEGTQPQHF. Written as DNA, the CDR3 is TGTGCCACCAGCAGAGTGGAGGGGACTCAGCCCCAGCATTTT.

As DNA, the CDR3 is TGTGCCAGCAGCTTACGGGGGAGCTCCTACAATGAGCAGTTCTTC. Translated: CASSLRGSSYNEQFF. The genes are TRBV11-3 and TRBJ2-1; weak D call: TRBD2 (6 bases). Germline CDR1 reads SGHNT; CDR2 reads YENEEA. Trimming left V 2 bases short and J 0 bases short, with 8 bases between. The CDR3 consists of 15 residues.

The chain links TRBV18 to TRBJ1-1; tentative D call: TRBD1 (5 bases). This CDR3 has 13 amino acids. V was cut by 0 bases and J by 10 bases, with 12 bases left in between. The germline CDR1 and CDR2 sequences are KGHSH and LQKENI. CDR3 in amino acids: CASSPPGRGSAFF. Written as DNA, the CDR3 is TGTGCCAGCTCACCACCGGGCCGGGGGTCAGCTTTCTTT.

This chain links TRBV5-1 with TRBJ2-1; 12 bases fit TRBD2. Looked up from germline, CDR1 is SGHRS and CDR2 is YFSETQ. V shed 3 bases, J shed 8 bases, and the junction held 9 bases outside the gene matches. The CDR3 has 16 amino acids. CDR3 coding DNA: TGCGCCAGCAGCTACGAGACTAGCGGGGGAGGGGATGAGCAGTTCTTC. Protein sequence: CASSYETSGGGDEQFF.

This clone was recorded once. V usage is TRBV27 and J usage is TRBJ1-4; possible D gene TRBD1, 6 bases. This CDR3 comprises 14 residues. CDR1 and CDR2 from the germline V gene are MNHEY and SMNVEV (reference sequence). Trimming shortened V by 7 bases and J by 0 bases, and 9 bases separated the two germline ends. CDR3 sequence reads: CASMGAATNEKLFF. CDR3 sequence (DNA): TGTGCCAGCATGGGGGCGGCAACTAATGAAAAACTGTTTTTT.

This clone was picked up one time. V usage is TRBV5-4 and J usage is TRBJ1-1, with D perhaps TRBD1 (5 bases). Trimming took 5 bases from V and 8 from J, leaving 10 bases between them. The CDR3 is 11 residues long. From germline, CDR1 is SGHNT and CDR2 YYREEE (reference sequence). The CDR3 spells CASSREGEAFF. The CDR3, as DNA: TGTGCCAGCAGTCGGGAGGGGGAAGCTTTCTTT.

V gene TRBV3-1 (or the pseudogene TRBV3-2) combines with J gene TRBJ2-2; 7 nucleotides match TRBD1. Germline V lookup: CDR1 LGHDT, CDR2 YNNKEL (reference sequence). This CDR3 is 13 amino acids long. The trim removed 8 bases at V and 1 base at J, leaving 1 base unmatched. CDR3 amino acids: CASHRGNTGELFF. Written as DNA, the CDR3 is TGTGCCAGCCACAGGGGGAACACCGGGGAGCTGTTTTTT.

The chain joins TRBV4-2 to TRBJ2-7; 11 bases fit TRBD1. CDR1 and CDR2 (germline): LGHNA, YNFKEQ. The CDR3 spans 15 residues. With 4 bases clipped from V and 0 bases from J, the junction kept 2 bases outside the gene matches. The CDR3 sequence is CASSRGQGASYEQYF. The CDR3 nucleotides are TGTGCCAGCAGCCGCGGACAGGGGGCCTCCTACGAGCAGTACTTC.

The gene calls are TRBV30 and TRBJ2-3; 8 bases agree with TRBD2. The CDR3 contains 14 residues. CDR1 is GTSNPN and CDR2 is SVGIG in the germline V gene (reference sequence). After removal of 0 bases from V and 4 bases from J, the junction contained 3 bases not matched to a gene. The DNA for the CDR3 is TGTGCCTGGAGTGTACGGGGGGGGTCAGATACGCAGTATTTT. This sequence encodes CAWSVRGGSDTQYF.

The chain recombines TRBV19 with TRBJ1-3; possibly TRBD1 for D (5 bases). The V and J ends lost 10 bases and 4 bases respectively, with 20 bases between them. Germline lookup yields CDR1 LNHDA and CDR2 SQIVND (reference sequence). This CDR3 has 15 residues. This CDR3 reads CATKWQGDSGNTIYF. The CDR3 nucleotides read TGTGCCACCAAGTGGCAGGGCGACTCGGGAAACACCATATATTTT.

V and J are TRBV7-8 and TRBJ1-5; the D is unclear. The germline CDR1 and CDR2 sequences are SGHVS and FQNEAQ. This CDR3 has 15 amino acids. With 3 bases removed from V and 0 bases from J, the gap between germline ends came to 9 bases. Here the CDR3 DNA reads TGTGCCAGCAGCTTCTACGAGTATAGCAATCAGCCCCAGCATTTT. It is translated as CASSFYEYSNQPQHF.

With respect to this clone: This specimen includes other DNA sequences encoding the same CDR3. The CDR3 spells CASSPTGGNQPQHF. CDR3 in DNA: TGTGCCAGCAGCCCTACAGGTGGCAATCAGCCCCAGCATTTT. The rearrangement links TRBV7-9 to TRBJ1-5; D is possibly TRBD1 (5 bases). CDR1 is SEHNR, CDR2 FQNEAQ, per germline (reference sequence). The CDR3 spans 14 residues. Trimming took 5 bases from V and 2 from J, leaving 10 bases between them.

J is TRBJ1-2 and V is TRBV7-8, with D uncertain. Trimming stripped 4 bases from V and 4 bases from J, with 16 bases between. The CDR3 totals 15 residues. Germline V gene lookup returns CDR1 SGHVS and CDR2 FQNEAQ. The CDR3 DNA reads TGTGCCAGCAGCTCTAGACCGGGCGGACTCTATGGCTACACCTTC. This encodes CASSSRPGGLYGYTF.

This clone was seen a few times. This rearrangement joins TRBV30 to TRBJ1-2; D uncertain. The CDR3 runs 15 residues. V was clipped by 2 bases and J by 6 bases, with 19 bases between them. Germline V gene sequence: CDR1 GTSNPN, CDR2 SVGIG (reference sequence). CDR3 region: CAWSTYPPQAHGYTF. In DNA, the CDR3 is TGTGCCTGGAGTACATACCCACCCCAGGCGCATGGCTACACCTTC. Based on the CDR3 plus reference TRBV30 and TRBJ1-2, the full variable domain is SQTIHQWPATLVQPVGSPLSLECTVEGTSNPNLYWYRQAAGRGLQLLFYSVGIGQISSEVPQNLSASRPQDRQFILSSKKLLLSDSGFYLCAWSTYPPQAHGYTFGSGTRLTVV.

This chain uses TRBV6-5 with TRBJ1-5, with 7 bases fitting TRBD1. V lost 6 bases and J lost 6; bases outside the gene matches: 11. CDR3 length: 15 amino acids. Germline loops: CDR1 MNHEY, CDR2 SVGAGI. CDR3 DNA sequence: TGTGCCAGCAGCCCCGGACAGGAGGTGGGTCAGCCCCAGCATTTT. Residues: CASSPGQEVGQPQHF.

This clone was recorded once. CDR3 region: CASSLVQEFYEQYF. In DNA, the CDR3 is TGTGCCAGCAGCTTAGTACAGGAGTTCTACGAGCAGTACTTC. V is TRBV7-8 and J is TRBJ2-7; tentatively, D is TRBD1 (5 bases). Deletions cut 1 base from V and 3 bases from J, with 10 bases between. The CDR3 runs to 14 residues. The V gene's germline CDR1 is SGHVS and CDR2 FQNEAQ. The full variable domain, in which reference TRBV7-8 and TRBJ2-7 provide the parts outside the CDR3, is GAGVSQSPRYKVAKRGQDVALRCDPISGHVSLFWYQQALGQGPEFLTYFQNEAQLDKSGLPSDRFFAERPEGSVSTLKIQRTQQEDSAVYLCASSLVQEFYEQYFGPGTRLTVT.

The chain joins TRBV2 to TRBJ1-2; perhaps TRBD1 as D (6 bases). The CDR3 length is 12 residues. Looked up from germline, CDR1 is SNHLY and CDR2 is FYNNEI. With 6 bases removed from V and 3 bases from J, the gap between germline ends came to 8 bases. The CDR3 sequence is CASRDRDYGYTF. The CDR3, as DNA: TGTGCCAGCAGGGACAGAGACTATGGCTACACCTTC.

This clone was counted between two and nine times. The chain uses TRBV7-3 and TRBJ1-5; 7 bases are shared with TRBD1. Trimming took 4 bases from V and 5 from J; bases not matched to a gene: 11. CDR1 is SGHTA, CDR2 FQGTGA, per germline. The CDR3 length is 16 residues. In nucleotides, the CDR3 is TGTGCCAGCAGCTCCGAGACAGGGAGAAGGGATCAGCCCCAGCATTTT. It translates to CASSSETGRRDQPQHF.

V and J are TRBV6-4 and TRBJ1-2, with TRBD1 matching over 7 bases. The CDR3 loop spans 19 amino acids. Per germline, CDR1 MRHNA and CDR2 SNTAGT. The V segment lost 5 bases and the J segment 4 bases; nucleotides outside the gene matches: 22. The CDR3 nucleotides read TGTGCCAGCAGTCTAACGGGGGGGACAGCTACCTTCTTCCCCTATGGCTACACCTTC. Residues: CASSLTGGTATFFPYGYTF.

The J gene is TRBJ2-1, the V gene TRBV19; TRBD2 aligns across 9 bases. The CDR3 is 16 residues long. V trimming: 3 bases; J trimming: 7 bases; junction bases outside the gene matches: 10. The germline V gene encodes CDR1 LNHDA and CDR2 SQIVND (reference sequence). CDR3 coding DNA: TGTGCCAGTAGTATTGCGGGGGGGCCGTCCGGGAATGAGCAGTTCTTC. It is translated as CASSIAGGPSGNEQFF.

The V and J genes are TRBV29-1 and TRBJ2-7; 7 positions agree with TRBD1. CDR3 length equals 12 residues. Germline V gives CDR1 SQVTM, CDR2 ANQGSEA. The trim removed 7 bases at V and 4 bases at J, leaving 7 bases unmatched. The CDR3 region has the DNA TGCAGCGCCGGGACAGATAAGTACGAGCAGTACTTC. Amino acid sequence: CSAGTDKYEQYF.

A single count supports this clone. The V gene is TRBV5-1, the J gene TRBJ1-3; D call uncertain. The CDR3 has 13 residues. In germline, CDR1 is SGHRS, CDR2 YFSETQ. Trimming pared 1 base from V and 7 bases from J, leaving 9 bases between. DNA for the CDR3: TGCGCCAGCAGCTTGACCCCGAGTAACACCATATATTTT. This sequence encodes CASSLTPSNTIYF.

The V and J genes are TRBV7-9 and TRBJ2-7; D is possibly TRBD1 (5 bases). This CDR3 region has 14 residues. Trimming removed 5 bases at V and 5 bases at J, with 16 bases between. In germline, CDR1 is SEHNR, CDR2 FQNEAQ (reference sequence). The CDR3 loop reads CASSIRVGRDEQYF. In nucleotides, the CDR3 is TGTGCCAGCAGCATCAGGGTGGGTCGTGACGAGCAGTACTTC.

The genes are TRBV3-1 (or the pseudogene TRBV3-2) and TRBJ2-7, with 8 positions matching TRBD1. The J segment lost 6 bases and the V segment lost 4 bases, leaving 14 bases of the junction unmatched. The CDR3 has 16 residues. Germline CDR1 reads LGHDT; CDR2 reads YNNKEL (reference sequence). Here the CDR3 DNA reads TGTGCCAGCAGCCCTACCCCGGACAGGGTGGATATCGAGCAGTACTTC. It encodes CASSPTPDRVDIEQYF.

The J gene is TRBJ1-1, the V gene TRBV11-1; tentatively, D is TRBD1 (5 bases). The CDR3 totals 14 residues. Trimming cost V 5 bases and J 5 bases, with 15 bases left between them. Germline lookup yields CDR1 SGHAT and CDR2 FQDESV (reference sequence). The CDR3: CASSPGGGWTEAFF. The CDR3 bases are TGTGCCAGCAGCCCCGGGGGGGGGTGGACTGAAGCTTTCTTT.